The clone carrying this T cell receptor beta chain was seen a few times. The data were obtained in a study of blood T cells in healthy people across ages. The CDR3 is 15 amino acids. Germline assignment: CDR1 SEHNR and CDR2 FQNEAQ (reference sequence). The V end lost 5 bases, the J end lost 5 bases, and 13 bases lay between the germline ends. A J-beta primer mix and a sample-barcoded 5' primer were used in a second PCR of about 7 to 12 cycles. TCRdb analysed the 5' RACE reads with MiXCR anew, one entry per CDR3 protein. Of 700,000 to 800,000 distinct CDR3 sequences detected, about 40% appear once; the ten largest clones hold 20%.

Material: blood. The source of this sequence is a woman aged 55-69 years in good health. This rearrangement joins TRBV7-9 to TRBJ2-6; D gene unclear. In nucleotides, the CDR3 is TGTGCCAGCAGCCCCGATTCCGGCCGGGCCAACGTCCTGACTTTC. Amino acid sequence: CASSPDSGRANVLTF.